This TCR beta chain was sequenced for a study of shared clonotypes between healthy human individuals. Overall study findings and caveats: Sampling included only blood; tissue repertoires likely differ. When compared with the clonotypes that were shared by all four sorted-subset donors, the non-shared clonotypes turned out to have lower generation probabilities.

On this clone itself: The target antigen is unknown.

Some clones are missing from TCRdb's copy, which holds only in-frame ones; the method was immunoSEQ multiplex PCR. The table includes 500,000 to 550,000 clones, about 96% detected once. Sequencing was done on a sample of naive CD4+ T cells sorted from blood. Subset here: CD45RA+ positively selected. The TCR sequence derives from a woman aged 30 to 39 in good health.

DNA for the CDR3: TGTGCCAGCACACCTTATAACTATGGCTACACCTTC. Amino acids: CASTPYNYGYTF. The V gene is TRBV5-5, the J gene TRBJ1-2; D gene unclear. CDR1 and CDR2 from the germline V gene are SGHKS and YYEKEE (reference sequence). This CDR3 comprises 12 residues. The V end lost 6 bases, the J end lost 1 base, and 7 bases lay between the germline ends.